A single count supports the clone carrying this T cell receptor (beta chain). The antigen is undetermined. The sample is drawn from a study of human versus mouse CDR3 diversity and MHC coevolution. V gave up 5 bases and J gave up 8 bases, with 13 bases separating them. CDR3 length: 13 residues. Per germline, CDR1 MNHEY and CDR2 SVGAGI. Study-wide results and caveats: Most of the three human donors had the lowest clonal inequality.

Method: immunoSEQ multiplex PCR; TCRdb's copy keeps in-frame clones and lacks some. The sample yields tens of thousands of clones, 94% seen once. The chain recombines TRBV6-5 with TRBJ1-5; no reliable D call. The sample consisted of naive CD4+ T cells from blood. Subset defined: CD45RO-negative CD62L-positive naive CD4 T cells. The receptor was derived from a person between 60 and 69 years old in good health. CDR3 sequence reads: CASSQLRGEPQHF. CDR3 sequence (DNA): TGTGCCAGCAGTCAACTCAGAGGAGAGCCCCAGCATTTT.